These 18 T cell receptor beta chains were all obtained from the same sample, sequenced in a study of shared clonotypes between healthy human individuals. Some clones are missing from TCRdb's copy, which holds only in-frame ones; the method was immunoSEQ multiplex PCR. The top ten hold around 0.13% of the sample, which has roughly 2.4 million clones, approximately 94% seen once. The sample taken for sequencing was naive CD4+ T cells sorted from blood. Subset here: CD45RA+ positively selected. The origin of the receptors is a young man in good health.

This chain joins TRBV6-5 and TRBJ2-7; 7 bases match TRBD2. The CDR3 is 14 amino acids. V lost 6 bases, J lost 0 bases, and 5 bases stayed unmatched. Germline CDR1 reads MNHEY; CDR2 reads SVGAGI. CDR3 nucleotides: TGTGCCAGCAGGGGGACTACCAACTCCTACGAGCAGTACTTC. Residues: CASRGTTNSYEQYF.

J is TRBJ2-7 and V is TRBV11-2; D assignment may be TRBD1 or TRBD2 (5 bases each). The CDR3 is made up of 12 amino acids. CDR1 and CDR2 from the germline V gene are SGHAT and FQNNGV. The ends were cut back, 7 bases at V and 6 bases at J, with 13 bases in the middle. The CDR3 here is CASNSRGFEQYF. The CDR3 DNA reads TGTGCCAGCAACAGCCGGGGCTTCGAGCAGTACTTC.

The rearrangement joins TRBV9 to TRBJ2-7; D gene uncertain. The germline V gene encodes CDR1 SGDLS and CDR2 YYNGEE. The CDR3 extends over 14 amino acids. Trimming removed 0 bases at V and 3 bases at J, with 10 bases between. The CDR3 spells CASSVDPDSYEQYF. In DNA form, the CDR3 reads TGTGCCAGCAGCGTAGACCCGGATAGCTACGAGCAGTACTTC.

Written as DNA, the CDR3 is TGTGCCAGCAGTTCCTCGGGGGGGAACTACGAGCAGTACTTC. Translation gives CASSSSGGNYEQYF. The J gene is TRBJ2-7, the V gene TRBV6-5; 8 bases are shared with TRBD2. Germline V CDR1 and CDR2: MNHEY, SVGAGI. V trimming: 4 bases; J trimming: 3 bases; junction bases outside the gene matches: 5. CDR3 length: 14 amino acids.

This rearrangement joins TRBV29-1 to TRBJ2-3, with D perhaps matching TRBD1 (6 bases). Germline V gene lookup returns CDR1 SQVTM and CDR2 ANQGSEA. This CDR3 contains 14 residues. V was clipped by 6 bases and J by 2 bases, with 15 bases between them. The CDR3 is CSVVGQSYTDTQYF. CDR3 coding DNA: TGCAGCGTCGTAGGACAGAGCTACACAGATACGCAGTATTTT.

V usage is TRBV7-9 and J usage is TRBJ1-6, with D possibly being TRBD1 (5 bases). Trimming removed 1 base from V and 6 bases from J, with 19 bases in between. Germline V gene sequence: CDR1 SEHNR, CDR2 FQNEAQ (reference sequence). This CDR3 has 18 residues. The CDR3 loop reads CASSLGRANRWGNSPLHF. Here the CDR3 DNA reads TGTGCCAGCAGCTTAGGTAGAGCGAACAGGTGGGGTAATTCACCCCTCCACTTT.

The chain carries TRBV28 and TRBJ1-2; D is unclear. This CDR3 has 15 amino acids. Per germline, CDR1 MDHEN and CDR2 SYDVKM. Trimming removed 7 bases from V and 1 base from J, with 16 bases in between. The CDR3 loop is CASTVREQSNYGYTF. Written as DNA, the CDR3 is TGTGCCAGCACTGTGCGCGAACAGAGTAACTATGGCTACACCTTC.

Comment on this clone: Other DNA sequences from this sample encode an identical CDR3 as well. The chain couples TRBV10-1 to TRBJ2-2; the match to TRBD1 covers 7 bases. The germline CDR1 and CDR2 sequences are WNHNN and SYGVQD (reference sequence). This CDR3 has 14 residues. V gave up 6 bases and J gave up 1 base; unmatched junction bases: 2. CDR3 coding DNA: TGCGCCAGCAGCGGGGACAGGAACACCGGGGAGCTGTTTTTT. This gives the protein CASSGDRNTGELFF.

A word on this clone: Other DNA sequences in this sample translate to the same CDR3. The chain couples TRBV20-1 to TRBJ2-3; no definite D call. V lost 6 bases, J lost 6 bases, and 7 bases lay in between. The length of the CDR3 is 10 residues. In germline, CDR1 is DFQATT, CDR2 SNEGSKA (reference sequence). The CDR3 spells CSARVDTQYF. The CDR3, as DNA: TGCAGTGCCCGGGTCGATACGCAGTATTTT.

This clone was seen only a few times. This rearrangement joins TRBV4-1 to TRBJ1-5; TRBD1 aligns across 8 bases. Trimming cost V 3 bases and J 5 bases; bases outside gene matches: 0. Germline CDR1 and CDR2: MGHRA and YSYEKL. There are 13 residues in the CDR3. The CDR3 coding sequence is TGCGCCAGCAGCCAGACAGGGGATCAGCCCCAGCATTTT. It yields the protein CASSQTGDQPQHF.

This chain uses TRBV5-4 with TRBJ2-5, with D uncertain. The CDR3 runs 13 residues. Germline V gene data show CDR1 as SGHNT and CDR2 as YYREEE (reference sequence). Trimming shortened V by 2 bases and J by 2 bases, and 7 bases separated the two germline ends. CDR3 residues: CASSFIEQETQYF. CDR3 sequence (DNA): TGTGCCAGCAGCTTTATTGAACAAGAGACCCAGTACTTC. Drawing the rest from reference TRBV5-4 and TRBJ2-5, the complete variable domain is ETGVTQSPTHLIKTRGQQVTLRCSSQSGHNTVSWYQQALGQGPQFIFQYYREEENGRGNFPPRFSGLQFPNYSSELNVNALELDDSALYLCASSFIEQETQYFGPGTRLLVL.

The chain combines TRBV10-3 with TRBJ1-3, with a possible D match to TRBD1 (5 bases). This CDR3 region has 15 residues. Germline V gene sequence: CDR1 ENHRY, CDR2 SYGVKD. Deletions cut 0 bases from V and 0 bases from J, with 6 bases between. The CDR3 DNA sequence: TGTGCCATCAGTGAGTCGACAGTCTCTGGAAACACCATATATTTT. Its translation: CAISESTVSGNTIYF.

The chain couples TRBV28 to TRBJ2-4, with D tentatively TRBD1 (5 bases). The CDR3 is made up of 13 amino acids. Between the trimmed V and J ends, which lost 3 bases and 5 bases, there was a span of 8 bases. The germline V gene encodes CDR1 MDHEN and CDR2 SYDVKM. This CDR3 is CASSFGRENIQYF. The CDR3 DNA reads as TGTGCCAGCAGTTTCGGCAGGGAAAACATTCAGTACTTC.

The CDR3 nucleotides read TGTGCCAGCAGTCGACAGAACACCGGGGAGCTGTTTTTT. Translation: CASSRQNTGELFF. The rearrangement links TRBV5-6 to TRBJ2-2; D gene uncertain. V lost 5 bases and J lost 1, with 6 bases in between. The CDR3 spans 13 residues. Per germline, CDR1 SGHDT and CDR2 YYEEEE.

The rearrangement uses TRBV5-4 and TRBJ2-3, with D unresolved. The germline gives CDR1 SGHNT, CDR2 YYREEE (reference sequence). This CDR3 comprises 15 residues. V lost 0 bases to trimming and J lost 2 bases, with 10 bases between them. DNA of the CDR3: TGTGCCAGCAGCTTGGGGACCTCTATCACAGATACGCAGTATTTT. Its translation is CASSLGTSITDTQYF. The variable domain in full, with the rest retrieved from reference TRBV5-4 and TRBJ2-3, is ETGVTQSPTHLIKTRGQQVTLRCSSQSGHNTVSWYQQALGQGPQFIFQYYREEENGRGNFPPRFSGLQFPNYSSELNVNALELDDSALYLCASSLGTSITDTQYFGPGTRLTVL.

The chain joins TRBV21-1 to TRBJ1-4; the table's D call TRBD1 went unverified against the DNA. TRBV21-1 is noted as a pseudogene. CDR3 length equals 15 residues. The DNA of the CDR3 is TGTGCCAGCAGCGCGTTGGGACAGGGGGCTCAGAAACTGTTTTTT. Residues: CASSALGQGAQKLFF.

Regarding this clone: This same CDR3 is encoded by further DNA sequences in the sample. The chain has TRBV7-2 and TRBJ1-1; no clear D gene. The CDR3 sequence is 11 residues long. V was cut by 5 bases and J by 2 bases, with 3 bases left in between. Germline CDR1 reads SGHTA; CDR2 reads FQGNSA. The CDR3 DNA is TGTGCCAGCAGCCGCAACACTGAAGCTTTCTTT. This codes for CASSRNTEAFF.

This clone was picked up a small number of times. Other DNA sequences from this sample encode an identical CDR3 as well. The CDR3 spells CASSASTDTQYF. The CDR3 bases are TGCGCCAGCAGTGCCAGCACAGATACGCAGTATTTT. The V gene is TRBV10-1, the J gene TRBJ2-3; no firm D call. This CDR3 contains 12 residues. The germline CDR1 and CDR2 sequences are WNHNN and SYGVQD (reference sequence). The V gene lost 4 bases and the J gene lost 0 bases, with 2 bases spanning the gap.